Below are 27 T cell receptor beta chains sequenced from a single sample in a study of T-cell reconstitution after alpha-beta-depleted transplantation in children. It was with unique molecular identifiers that the TCRbeta library was prepared. Each CDR3 protein gets one entry after TCRdb re-called the PCR reads with MiXCR. Seen here are about 130,000 distinct CDR3 sequences, about 9.9% observed once, and the top ten hold nearly 25%. Specimen: PBMCs, mostly from graft donor cells, collected 180 days after TCRalphabeta/CD19-depleted stem cell transplant. The receptors were sampled from a girl less than two years old who had a stem cell transplant for combined immunodeficiency, so the T cells may come from the graft donor.

In its sample, this clonotype was seen many times. V gene TRBV29-1 combines with J gene TRBJ2-7, with 9 positions matching TRBD2. In germline, CDR1 is SQVTM, CDR2 ANQGSEA. Unmatched junction bases numbered 1, after V lost 5 bases and J lost 2 bases. CDR3 length: 12 amino acids. CDR3 nucleotides: TGCAGCGTTAGCGGGGGGCCCTACGAGCAGTACTTC. Its protein product is CSVSGGPYEQYF.

This clonotype appeared many times. The chain couples TRBV12-3 or TRBV12-4 to TRBJ2-7; D is possibly TRBD1 (6 bases). CDR3 length: 15 residues. Between the trimmed V and J ends, which lost 4 bases and 3 bases, there was a span of 16 bases. CDR3 protein: CASSYTGTSFYEQYF. In DNA form, the CDR3 reads TGTGCCAGCAGTTATACGGGGACAAGCTTCTACGAGCAGTACTTC.

This clonotype has ten or more counts. The rearrangement uses TRBV7-2 and TRBJ2-5; 9 nucleotides align to TRBD1. From germline, CDR1 is SGHTA and CDR2 FQGNSA. This CDR3 comprises 15 residues. V was pared by 4 bases and J by 5 bases, with 8 bases of the junction left unmatched. Written as DNA, the CDR3 is TGTGCCAGCAGCTCTGCCCATACAGGGGGCGAGACCCAGTACTTC. This encodes CASSSAHTGGETQYF.

There are a few counts of this clonotype. The rearrangement uses TRBV20-1 and TRBJ2-2; weak D call: TRBD1 (6 bases). V gave up 0 bases and J gave up 5 bases, with 16 bases separating them. The CDR3 spans 16 residues. Germline V gene data show CDR1 as DFQATT and CDR2 as SNEGSKA (reference sequence). The CDR3 DNA reads as TGCAGTGCTAGAGATCAAGACAGGTTTGGTACCGGGGAGCTGTTTTTT. It translates to CSARDQDRFGTGELFF.

This clonotype came up a few times. The rearrangement joins TRBV20-1 to TRBJ1-2; no definite D call. The ends were cut back, 3 bases at V and 2 bases at J, with 19 bases in the middle. Germline CDR1 DFQATT, CDR2 SNEGSKA (reference sequence). The CDR3 runs to 16 residues. The CDR3, as DNA: TGCAGTGCTAGGATTGGGTTGGGCAAGCCAAACTATGGCTACACCTTC. Its protein product is CSARIGLGKPNYGYTF.

This clonotype was seen only a few times. This chain joins TRBV11-2 and TRBJ1-3; 9 positions agree with TRBD1. The CDR3 runs to 18 residues. Unmatched junction bases numbered 11, after V lost 3 bases and J lost 2 bases. Germline V gene lookup returns CDR1 SGHAT and CDR2 FQNNGV. CDR3 protein: CASSFPDRGAKAGNTIYF. CDR3 nucleotide sequence: TGTGCCAGCAGCTTTCCCGACAGGGGGGCGAAGGCTGGAAACACCATATATTTT.

The CDR3 here is CSAPTDSRGNTIYF. As DNA, the CDR3 is TGCAGTGCTCCCACCGACAGCCGCGGAAACACCATATATTTT. The V call is TRBV20-1, the J call TRBJ1-3; D is perhaps TRBD1 (5 bases). The CDR3 sequence is 14 residues long. V was shortened by 5 bases and J by 4 bases, with 15 bases between the two germline ends. Germline V CDR1 and CDR2: DFQATT, SNEGSKA (reference sequence).

This clonotype was picked up a small number of times. This chain links TRBV28 with TRBJ1-5, with 8 positions matching TRBD1. The V gene's germline CDR1 is MDHEN and CDR2 SYDVKM. The trim removed 5 bases at V and 3 bases at J, leaving 9 bases unmatched. The CDR3 is made up of 16 amino acids. Here the CDR3 reads CASSPHRGAPNQPQHF. The CDR3 region has the DNA TGTGCCAGCAGTCCCCACAGGGGGGCCCCCAATCAGCCCCAGCATTTT.

The chain is built from TRBV29-1 and TRBJ2-7; no firm D call. The CDR3 runs to 14 residues. Germline V gene data show CDR1 as SQVTM and CDR2 as ANQGSEA. V was trimmed by 2 bases and J by 6 bases, leaving 17 bases between them. The CDR3 region is CSVELDTVIGEQYF. The CDR3 bases are TGCAGCGTTGAATTAGACACTGTAATAGGCGAGCAGTACTTC.

This clonotype was picked up a small number of times. V and J are TRBV6-5 and TRBJ2-3; TRBD1 is a possible D gene (6 bases). Trimming shortened V by 2 bases and J by 0 bases, and 9 bases separated the two germline ends. The CDR3 runs 15 residues. Germline lookup yields CDR1 MNHEY and CDR2 SVGAGI. The CDR3 spells CASSYGQGSTDTQYF. The CDR3 coding sequence is TGTGCCAGCAGTTACGGGCAGGGGAGCACAGATACGCAGTATTTT.

By frequency in the sample, this clonotype is medium-sized (0.01 to 0.1%). The rearrangement uses TRBV20-1 and TRBJ2-7, with D uncertain. The germline CDR1 and CDR2 sequences are DFQATT and SNEGSKA (reference sequence). Deletions cut 4 bases from V and 6 bases from J, with 10 bases between. This CDR3 comprises 11 residues. CDR3 loop: CSAIEVAEQYF. The DNA for the CDR3 is TGCAGTGCTATAGAGGTTGCCGAGCAGTACTTC.

V is TRBV5-1 and J is TRBJ2-7; D could derive from TRBD1 or TRBD2 (6 bases each). The CDR3 covers 14 residues. Per germline, CDR1 SGHRS and CDR2 YFSETQ. V lost 0 bases to trimming and J lost 4 bases, with 11 bases between them. Here the CDR3 reads CASSLAWGAYEQYF. In DNA form, the CDR3 reads TGCGCCAGCAGCTTGGCCTGGGGGGCATACGAGCAGTACTTC.

This sequence joins TRBV9 and TRBJ2-7; perhaps TRBD2 as D (6 bases). This CDR3 spans 14 amino acids. Germline V gene data show CDR1 as SGDLS and CDR2 as YYNGEE. V dropped 4 bases and J dropped 1 base, with 12 bases sitting between them. This CDR3 is CASSRGTHSYEQYF. The CDR3 nucleotides read TGTGCCAGCAGCCGCGGGACGCATTCCTACGAGCAGTACTTC.

On this clonotype: The junction and the germline gene differ at one end; a read error may be behind it. The chain combines TRBV29-1 with TRBJ1-1; D is unclear. The CDR3 consists of 12 residues. Looked up from germline, CDR1 is SQVTM and CDR2 is ANQGSEA. CDR3 sequence: CGVDPAETEAFF. The CDR3 region has the DNA TGCGGCGTTGATCCAGCGGAGACTGAAGCTTTCTTT.

This clonotype was seen more than once but under ten times. The V call is TRBV4-1, the J call TRBJ2-7; a weak D match, TRBD1 (5 bases). V gave up 0 bases and J gave up 2 bases, with 14 bases separating them. This CDR3 contains 16 residues. Germline assignment: CDR1 MGHRA and CDR2 YSYEKL. This CDR3 is CASSQDWQGETYEQYF. CDR3 sequence (DNA): TGCGCCAGCAGCCAAGATTGGCAGGGTGAAACCTACGAGCAGTACTTC.

Written as DNA, the CDR3 is TGCGCCAGCAGCTTGGCCTGGACGGACCAAGAGACCCAGTACTTC. As protein: CASSLAWTDQETQYF. The chain joins TRBV5-1 to TRBJ2-5; D is unresolved. Germline CDR1 and CDR2: SGHRS and YFSETQ. The CDR3 contains 15 residues. The V and J ends lost 0 bases and 0 bases respectively, with 9 bases between them.

This clonotype was observed once. The gene calls are TRBV4-1 and TRBJ1-2; TRBD1 matches 7 bases. The CDR3 is 16 residues long. Germline CDR1 MGHRA, CDR2 YSYEKL. V was pared by 0 bases and J by 2 bases, with 6 bases of the junction left unmatched. In nucleotides, the CDR3 is TGCGCCAGCAGCCAAGATCCAGGGGGGAAGAACTATGGCTACACCTTC. Encoded protein: CASSQDPGGKNYGYTF.

This clonotype was detected many times. The DNA for the CDR3 is TGCAGTGCTAGGACTAGCGGGAGGTGGTACGAGCAGTACTTC. Translating it yields CSARTSGRWYEQYF. The genes are TRBV20-1 and TRBJ2-7; 13 bases align to TRBD2. With 3 bases clipped from V and 4 bases from J, the junction kept 3 bases outside the gene matches. Per the germline V gene, CDR1 is DFQATT and CDR2 is SNEGSKA (reference sequence). The CDR3 has 14 residues.

Of note for this clonotype: One end of the junction varies from germline; a read error may be responsible. The chain joins TRBV12-3 or TRBV12-4 to TRBJ1-2; D is ambiguous. The CDR3 has 13 residues. For the CDR3, the DNA is TGTTCCAGCAGTGCCGGACGGAACTATGGCTACACCTTC. This gives the protein CSSSAGRNYGYTF.

This clonotype appeared a few times. This chain links TRBV7-2 with TRBJ2-7, with TRBD2 matching over 13 bases. Trimming took 7 bases from V and 5 from J; bases not matched to a gene: 11. Germline assignment: CDR1 SGHTA and CDR2 FQGNSA. This CDR3 is 16 amino acids long. This CDR3 is CASTTLLAGGTHEQYF. Written as DNA, the CDR3 is TGTGCCAGCACCACTTTACTAGCGGGAGGGACCCACGAGCAGTACTTC.

The chain links TRBV15 to TRBJ2-1, with D hard to call. Looked up from germline, CDR1 is LNHNV and CDR2 is YYDKDF (reference sequence). V lost 0 bases, J lost 8 bases, and 5 bases lay in between. The CDR3 runs to 12 residues. In nucleotides, the CDR3 is TGTGCCACCAGCAGAGAGGGGTATGAGCAGTTCTTC. This codes for CATSREGYEQFF. The full variable domain, its missing parts supplied by reference TRBV15 and TRBJ2-1, is DAMVIQNPRYQVTQFGKPVTLSCSQTLNHNVMYWYQQKSSQAPKLLFHYYDKDFNNEADTPDNFQSRRPNTSFCFLDIRSPGLGDTAMYLCATSREGYEQFFGPGTRLTVL.

The CDR3 DNA reads TGTGCCAGCAGTCCGGGACAGGGGGCCGGTGAGGAGCTGTTTTTT. Its protein is CASSPGQGAGEELFF. This chain links TRBV2 with TRBJ2-2; 12 bases match TRBD1. Germline loops: CDR1 SNHLY, CDR2 FYNNEI. Trimming took 5 bases from V and 10 from J; bases not matched to a gene: 8. The CDR3 extends over 15 amino acids.

The chain recombines TRBV5-1 with TRBJ2-6; maybe TRBD1 (5 bases). V lost 0 bases, J lost 2 bases, and 12 bases lay in between. CDR1 is SGHRS, CDR2 YFSETQ, per germline. The CDR3 length is 17 residues. The CDR3 DNA is TGCGCCAGCAGCTTGGGGATCTTAGGGGCTGGGGCCAACGTCCTGACTTTC. It yields the protein CASSLGILGAGANVLTF.

Only a few counts were recorded for this clonotype. The J gene is TRBJ2-1, the V gene TRBV29-1; TRBD2 might be the D (6 bases). In germline, CDR1 is SQVTM, CDR2 ANQGSEA. The CDR3 consists of 14 residues. V gave up 4 bases and J gave up 2 bases, with 12 bases separating them. CDR3 sequence (DNA): TGCAGCGTTGTAGGAGGGTCAACCTACAATGAGCAGTTCTTC. This sequence encodes CSVVGGSTYNEQFF.

This sequence joins TRBV20-1 and TRBJ2-5, with TRBD2 as a possible D gene (6 bases). V gave up 6 bases and J gave up 4 bases, with 15 bases separating them. CDR3 length: 13 residues. The germline CDR1 and CDR2 sequences are DFQATT and SNEGSKA (reference sequence). The CDR3 sequence is CSAPRRGAETQYF. The CDR3, as DNA: TGCAGTGCCCCCAGGAGGGGTGCAGAGACCCAGTACTTC.

This clonotype occurred a few times. The chain uses TRBV25-1 and TRBJ2-3; 11 bases match TRBD2. This CDR3 contains 17 residues. CDR1 MGHDK and CDR2 SYGVNS come from the germline V gene. After removal of 1 base from V and 2 bases from J, the junction contained 5 bases not matched to a gene. Here the CDR3 DNA reads TGTGCCAGCAGTGAATCCAGACTAGCGGGATACACAGATACGCAGTATTTT. This translates into CASSESRLAGYTDTQYF.

This clonotype has only a few counts. The V and J genes are TRBV6-2 or TRBV6-3 and TRBJ1-1; no clear D. The CDR3 is 14 amino acids. Per the germline V gene, CDR1 is MNHEY and CDR2 is SVGEGT. Deletions cut 4 bases from V and 0 bases from J, with 9 bases between. CDR3 in DNA: TGTGCCAGCAGTTCTCCGTTTATGAACACTGAAGCTTTCTTT. Its translation: CASSSPFMNTEAFF.